This entry features one T cell receptor beta chain sequence. Antigen specificity is unknown. The germline gene is not matched at one end of the junction; a read error may be the cause. This record belongs to a study of cytomegalovirus exposure and HLA in healthy donors. Points from the study as a whole: Cytomegalovirus association was assigned to over 150 TCR beta chains. Upon later analysis, TCR association rates were observed to vary by HLA locus, being highest for DRB1 and lowest for HLA-C. As a later analysis showed, several of the most significant clusters appeared to be linked to common viral pathogens.

Per germline, CDR1 SEHNR and CDR2 FQNEAQ (reference sequence). The CDR3 covers 17 residues. PCR was performed using 60 Vbeta and 13 Jbeta primers. Generated by immunoSEQ multiplex PCR, the TCRdb table keeps only in-frame clones and is missing some. The sample contains around 190,000 clones, around 81% of which appear only once. This sequence joins TRBV7-9 and TRBJ1-4, with 7 bases fitting TRBD1. This receptor was taken from a young man in good health and CMV-seronegative. Sequencing was performed on PBMCs. The CDR3 protein is CSSSSIPRQGANEKLFF. DNA of the CDR3: TGTTCCAGCAGCTCGATCCCGCGACAGGGAGCTAATGAAAAACTGTTTTTT. Filled out from reference TRBV7-9 and TRBJ1-4, the complete variable domain reads DTGVSQNPRHKITKRGQNVTFRCDPISEHNRLYWYRQTLGQGPEFLTYFQNEAQLEKSRLLSDRFSAERPKGSFSTLEIQRTEQGDSAMYLCSSSSIPRQGANEKLFFGSGTQLSVL.